The following is a TCR beta chain sequence with its context. The sample originates from a study of blood T cell repertoires in COVID-19. Study-level background: Acute and convalescent COVID-19 specimens originated in the United States, Italy and Spain.

In germline, CDR1 is MNHNY, CDR2 SVGAGI (reference sequence). V lost 3 bases to trimming and J lost 0 bases, with 12 bases between them. The CDR3 spans 15 residues. The protocol was immunoSEQ multiplex PCR, while the TCRdb copy is restricted to in-frame clones and leaves out a portion. The sample has some 150,000 clones, 87% seen once; the top ten hold 2% to 2.5%. What was sequenced was peripheral blood. This chain connects TRBV6-6 to TRBJ2-7, with a tentative D call TRBD1 (5 bases). This receptor was taken from a man aged 50 or older with active COVID-19. In DNA, the CDR3 is TGTGCCAGCAGTTATTGGCAGGGAATCTCCTACGAGCAGTACTTC. Encoded protein: CASSYWQGISYEQYF.